This T cell receptor (beta chain) appears in the sequencing data of a study of PD-1 blockade in classical Hodgkin lymphoma. Generated by immunoSEQ multiplex PCR, the TCRdb table keeps only in-frame clones and is missing some. The sample includes about 22,000 clones, about 72% seen only once; the top ten take 1% to 1.5%. Time point given: cycle 4 day 1 (C4D1), after less than seven weeks of nivolumab. Every patient relapsed after autologous stem cell transplantation, and brentuximab vedotin exposure varied. Investigators isolated CD4+ T cells from thawed PBMCs through magnetic negative selection. Patients' outcomes at their best amounted to complete response, partial response or progressive disease. In regard to this clone: Its antigen is not identified.

The study, taken as a whole, reports: Patients who began taking nivolumab under 1 year after ASCT were left out.

Sample: CD4+ T cells from blood, taken before the fourth cycle of nivolumab. This clonotype was sampled from a human donor with classical Hodgkin lymphoma.

The CDR3 DNA reads as TGTGCCAGCAGCGCCGCCCTTAGGGCTAGCGGGGGACCAGATACGCAGTATTTT. It translates to CASSAALRASGGPDTQYF. The J gene is TRBJ2-3, the V gene TRBV9, with 10 positions matching TRBD2. The CDR3 is 18 residues long. Germline values: CDR1 SGDLS, CDR2 YYNGEE. Trimming at V came to 3 bases and at J to 4 bases, leaving 14 bases not matched to a gene.